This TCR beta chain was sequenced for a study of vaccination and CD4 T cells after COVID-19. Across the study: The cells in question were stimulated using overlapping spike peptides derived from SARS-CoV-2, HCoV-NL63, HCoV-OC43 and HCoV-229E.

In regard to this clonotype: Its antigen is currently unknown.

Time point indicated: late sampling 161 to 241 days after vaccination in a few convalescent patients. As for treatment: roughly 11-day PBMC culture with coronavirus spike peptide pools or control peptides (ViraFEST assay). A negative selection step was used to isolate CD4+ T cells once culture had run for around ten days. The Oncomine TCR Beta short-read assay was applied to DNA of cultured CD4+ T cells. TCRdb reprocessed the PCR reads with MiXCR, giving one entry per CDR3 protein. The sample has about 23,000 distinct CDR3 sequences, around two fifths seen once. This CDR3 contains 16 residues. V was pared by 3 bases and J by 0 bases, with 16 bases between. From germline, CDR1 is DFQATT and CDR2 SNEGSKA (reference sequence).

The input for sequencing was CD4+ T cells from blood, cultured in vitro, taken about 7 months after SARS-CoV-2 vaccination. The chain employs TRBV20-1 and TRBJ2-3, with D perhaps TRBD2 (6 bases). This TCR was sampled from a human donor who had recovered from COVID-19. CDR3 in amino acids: CSASLTSRTSTDTQYF. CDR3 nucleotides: TGCAGTGCTAGCCTTACTAGCAGGACTAGCACAGATACGCAGTATTTT.